This TCR beta chain was profiled in a study of vaccination effects on CD4 cells after COVID-19. Germline CDR1 reads PRHDT; CDR2 reads FYEKMQ (reference sequence). Trimming took 5 bases from V and 3 from J, leaving 9 bases between them. The CDR3 is 13 residues long. With respect to this clone: Its antigen remains unknown.

TCRdb's copy holds only in-frame clones and misses some; the assay was immunoSEQ multiplex PCR. The sample lists more than 30,000 clones, about four fifths occurring once. Following 10 days of culture, CD4+ T cells were isolated. This clonotype originated in a human donor who received a COVID-19 vaccine. This rearrangement joins TRBV13 to TRBJ2-3; tentatively, D is TRBD1 or TRBD2 (5 bases each). The sequences come from CD4+ T cells from PBMCs cultured without peptide, collected before COVID-19 vaccination. Here the CDR3 reads CASSPGRTDTQYF. DNA of the CDR3: TGTGCCAGCAGCCCGGGACGGACAGATACGCAGTATTTT. The variable domain in full, with the rest retrieved from reference TRBV13 and TRBJ2-3, is AAGVIQSPRHLIKEKRETATLKCYPIPRHDTVYWYQQGPGQDPQFLISFYEKMQSDKGSIPDRFSAQQFSDYHSELNMSSLELGDSALYFCASSPGRTDTQYFGPGTRLTVL.